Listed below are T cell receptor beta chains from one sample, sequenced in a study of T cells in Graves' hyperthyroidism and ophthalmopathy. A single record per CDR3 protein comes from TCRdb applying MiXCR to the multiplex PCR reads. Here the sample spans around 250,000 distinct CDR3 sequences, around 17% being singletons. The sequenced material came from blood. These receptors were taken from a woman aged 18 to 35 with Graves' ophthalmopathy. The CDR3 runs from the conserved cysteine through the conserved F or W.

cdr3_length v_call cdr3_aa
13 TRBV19 CASRGNGGTEAFF
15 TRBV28 CASSKHRVWGYEQYF
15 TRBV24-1 CATSAWTGFTDTQYF
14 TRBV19 CASGGGAGQETQYF
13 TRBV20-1 CSASGAPTDTQYF
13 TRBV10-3 CAISEDSEGEQYF
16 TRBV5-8 CASSLRGQGQTDTQYF
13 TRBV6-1 CASSRSSGNTIYF
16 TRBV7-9 CASSGTPRDGQETQYF
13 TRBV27 CASSLAAGEKLFF
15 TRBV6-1 CASSEGQGSADTQYF
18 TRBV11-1 CASSLYAVGWDSEETQYF
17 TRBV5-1 CASSLAGASRSTDTQYF
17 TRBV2 CASSEAVRQSSYNEQFF
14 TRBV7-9 CASSFVKRGETQYF
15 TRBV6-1 CASSPQPGVLTEAFF
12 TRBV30 CAYRDGNYGYTF
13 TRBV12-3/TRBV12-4 CASSRGRVAEAFF
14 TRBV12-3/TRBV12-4 CASSLETDQETQYF
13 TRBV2 CASGRVAKNIQYF
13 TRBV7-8 CASSRQGWRGYTF
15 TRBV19 CASSAEGRANTEAFF
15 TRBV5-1 CASCLDMGLNTEAFF
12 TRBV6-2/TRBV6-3 CASRFSGSPLHF
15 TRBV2 CASSERGGLVKTQYF
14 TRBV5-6 CASSFGTGPNEQYF
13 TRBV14 CASSQSLLRQAFF
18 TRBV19 CASRPNSGRADNYNEQFF
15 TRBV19 CASSVYRGLYNEQFF
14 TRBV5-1 CASSQTRYTGELFF
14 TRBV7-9 CASSFLARGTEAFF
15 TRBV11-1 CASSYPGTSGFEQYF
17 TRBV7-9 CASSSPSHRGDDTEAFF
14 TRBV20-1 CSAGNRKTEVTQYF
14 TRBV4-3 CASSQGRSYNEQFF
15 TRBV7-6 CASSVSAGEQETQYF